This TCR beta chain was obtained from a study of response to subunit inactivated influenza vaccine. A remark on this clonotype: Its antigen is as yet unknown. A read error may explain this, as a much larger clone is one base away.

In TCRdb, the RT-PCR reads were re-called with MiXCR into one record per CDR3 protein. The data contain roughly 650,000 distinct CDR3 sequences, around 14% of them singletons. The study's findings and limits: Every seasonal influenza vaccination brings in few new T cells, the authors suggested.

The germline V gene encodes CDR1 SQVTM and CDR2 ANQGSEA. This CDR3 is 12 amino acids long. The V and J ends lost 2 bases and 0 bases respectively, with 2 bases between them. The source is a man aged 50 or older who received an inactivated influenza vaccine. The V gene is TRBV29-1, the J gene TRBJ2-1, with D unresolved. Material: PBMCs from blood, obtained less than 13 days after vaccination. The CDR3 nucleotides read TGCAGCGTTGAAACCTCCTACAATGAGCAGTTCTTC. Translated: CSVETSYNEQFF.